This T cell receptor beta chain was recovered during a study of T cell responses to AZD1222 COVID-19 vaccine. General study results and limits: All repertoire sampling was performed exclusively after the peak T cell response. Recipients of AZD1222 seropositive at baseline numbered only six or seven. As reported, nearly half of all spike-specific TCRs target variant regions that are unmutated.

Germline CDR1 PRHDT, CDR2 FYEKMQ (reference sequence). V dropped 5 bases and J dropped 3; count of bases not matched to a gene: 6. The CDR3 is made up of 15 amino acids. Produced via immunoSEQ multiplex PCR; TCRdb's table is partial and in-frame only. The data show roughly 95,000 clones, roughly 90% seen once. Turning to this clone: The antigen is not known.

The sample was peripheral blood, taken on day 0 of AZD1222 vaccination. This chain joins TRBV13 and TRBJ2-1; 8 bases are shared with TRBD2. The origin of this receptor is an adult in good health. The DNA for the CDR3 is TGTGCCAGCAGCCGACTAAGCGGGAGCTACAATGAGCAGTTCTTC. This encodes CASSRLSGSYNEQFF.